This T cell receptor (beta chain) is from a study of blood T cell repertoires in COVID-19 (TCRdb year 2020). Study-wide context: The collaborator samples originated in the United States, Italy and Spain and spanned the acute and convalescent phases of COVID-19. Sample metadata almost always included a de-identified subject ID, COVID-19 status, age in years and sex. Where HLA class I and class II types were available, the types were taken from metadata supplied by the sample provider, not from assay-based typing. The material from the prospective study consisted of cDNA or gDNA derived from T cells, B-cell-depleted T cells, or PBMCs. The samples were drawn from the first 160 participants of the ongoing ImmuneRACE study and from roughly 1,300 subjects provided by 6 global collaborators. The repertoires were made available in a free public database intended to serve as a resource for research on the immune response to SARS-CoV-2. Deeply sampled blood TCRbeta repertoires from subjects exposed to, actively infected with, or recovered from COVID-19 were included in the dataset. The paper's findings and limits, for the study overall: Clinical and demographic metadata were provided uncurated, with the amount varying by source and participant.

The immunoSEQ Assay, a bias-controlled multiplex PCR, was used to amplify TCRbeta CDR3 regions from genomic DNA. On the study's bioinformatics: The number of nucleated cells in each sample was estimated from the amplification of reference gene primers within the assay. To quantify the absolute abundance of each unique TCRbeta CDR3 rearrangement, sequence reads were collapsed and filtered. For each sample, productive Simpson clonality was calculated as the square root of Simpson's diversity index over productive rearrangements. Entries here come from immuneACCESS through TCRdb and include only in-frame sequences with V and J called. Some clones fail to appear in such tables; in the studies checked, an unresolved V gene covers under half of the shortfall, and the cause of the remainder is unknown. The DNA gave D and trimming, while V, J and clone size come from that table. Present in this sample are approximately 190,000 clones, around four fifths of which were seen just once. The ten largest clones represent 5.1% of the sample.

The CDR3 contains 15 residues, cysteine and phenylalanine counted. Only the CDR3 portion is preserved as DNA: 45 bases, with reading frame beginning at the first base. The germline V gene specifies KGHSH as CDR1 and LQKENI as CDR2. V ends up 2 bases short and J 3 bases short, with an unmatched junction base count of 6. The collaborating institutions used their own protocols to collect whole blood in K2EDTA tubes. For TCRbeta analysis, collaborator samples were shipped as frozen whole blood, as isolated PBMCs, or as DNA extracted from either sample type. With regard to this clone: Its binding antigen is unknown. No much larger clone exists at a distance of one base, and base qualities are not known.

Here the chain combines TRBV18 and TRBJ2-7; TRBD2 matches 8 bases in the middle. Sequences were obtained from peripheral blood. The TCR was taken from a woman between 65 and 79 years old with active or convalescent COVID-19. The DNA sequence is given as TGTGCCAGCTCACCAGATGCGGGAGGAAGCTACGAGCAGTACTTC. This codes for CASSPDAGGSYEQYF.